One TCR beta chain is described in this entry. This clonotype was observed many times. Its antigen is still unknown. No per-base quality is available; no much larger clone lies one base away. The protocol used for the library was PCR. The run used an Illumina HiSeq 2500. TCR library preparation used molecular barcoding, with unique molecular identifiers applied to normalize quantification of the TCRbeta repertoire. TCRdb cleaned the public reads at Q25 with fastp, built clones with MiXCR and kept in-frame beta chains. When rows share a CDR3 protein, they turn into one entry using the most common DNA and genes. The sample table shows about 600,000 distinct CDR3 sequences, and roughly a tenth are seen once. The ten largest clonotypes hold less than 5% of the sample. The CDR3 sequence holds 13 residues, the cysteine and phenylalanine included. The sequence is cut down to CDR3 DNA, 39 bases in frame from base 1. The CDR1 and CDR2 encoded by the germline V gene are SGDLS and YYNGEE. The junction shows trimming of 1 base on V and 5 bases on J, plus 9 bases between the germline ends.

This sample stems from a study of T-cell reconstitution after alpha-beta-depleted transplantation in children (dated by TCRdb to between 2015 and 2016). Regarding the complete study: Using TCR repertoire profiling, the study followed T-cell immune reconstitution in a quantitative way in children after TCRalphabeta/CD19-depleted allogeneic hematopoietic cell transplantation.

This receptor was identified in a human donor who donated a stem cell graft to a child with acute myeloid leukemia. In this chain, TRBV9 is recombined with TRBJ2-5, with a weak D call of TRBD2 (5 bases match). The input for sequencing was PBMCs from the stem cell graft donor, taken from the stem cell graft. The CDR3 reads CASSVTPGETQYF. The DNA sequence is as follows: TGTGCCAGCAGCGTAACCCCGGGGGAGACCCAGTACTTC.